This TCR beta chain is drawn from a study of blood T cells in healthy people across ages. The CDR3 is 15 residues long. V trimming: 4 bases; J trimming: 4 bases; junction bases outside the gene matches: 4. The germline CDR1 and CDR2 sequences are MNHNY and SVGAGI (reference sequence). Primers used in a second PCR of about 6 to 11 cycles were a sample-barcoded 5' primer and a J-beta primer mix. TCRdb recomputed calls from the 5' RACE reads with MiXCR, one row per CDR3 protein. Here the sample spans about 1.1 million distinct CDR3 sequences, less than 45% being singletons. The chain carries TRBV6-6 and TRBJ2-2; 9 nucleotides align to TRBD2. This TCR was sampled from a man aged 18 to 35 in good health. The sequenced material came from blood. The CDR3 region has the DNA TGTGCCAGCAGTTCAGCGGGGGGTTTCACCGGGGAGCTGTTTTTT. Its translation: CASSSAGGFTGELFF.